Included here is one T cell receptor (beta chain) sequence, with context. This entry comes from a study of T cell changes during pregnancy in multiple sclerosis. Clones were sequenced by immunoSEQ multiplex PCR, and TCRdb holds only the in-frame ones, with some missing. This sample yields some 80,000 clones, of which 90% to 95% are seen a single time; more than 0.95% belongs to the top ten. Per the germline V gene, CDR1 is SGHVS and CDR2 is FNYEAQ. V shed 3 bases, J shed 4 bases, and the junction held 10 bases outside the gene matches. CDR3 length: 16 residues. This TCR was sampled from a female donor with multiple sclerosis, enrolled in a pregnancy study. The sample consisted of peripheral blood, taken in the second trimester of pregnancy. This chain joins TRBV7-6 and TRBJ1-2; the match to TRBD1 covers 8 bases. CDR3 amino acids: CASSLADRGPGYGYTF. The CDR3, as DNA: TGTGCCAGCAGCTTGGCTGACAGGGGACCAGGCTATGGCTACACCTTC.